One T cell receptor (beta chain) is described in this entry. The antigen remains unidentified. This entry is derived from a study of T cell responses to AZD1222 COVID-19 vaccine. Study observations and caveats: Baseline serology detected seropositivity in only a handful of AZD1222 recipients.

The protocol was immunoSEQ multiplex PCR, while the TCRdb copy is restricted to in-frame clones and leaves out a portion. The sample records 100,000 to 150,000 clones, 85% to 90% being singletons. The CDR3 totals 14 residues. The V and J ends lost 6 bases and 5 bases respectively, with 14 bases between them. The germline CDR1 and CDR2 sequences are MNHEY and SVGEGT. The clonotype comes from an adult in good health. The genes are TRBV6-2 or TRBV6-3 and TRBJ2-1; tentatively, D is TRBD2 (6 bases). The sequences come from peripheral blood, collected on day 0 of AZD1222 vaccination. The CDR3 DNA reads as TGTGCCAGCAGCCACTACGGGAGAAACAATGAGCAGTTCTTC. Translating gives CASSHYGRNNEQFF.